A single sample is the source of the 12 T cell receptor beta chains below, sequenced in a study of OX40 agonist ivuxolimab in advanced cancers. Some clones are missing from TCRdb's copy, which holds only in-frame ones; the method was immunoSEQ multiplex PCR. This table holds 60,000 to 100,000 clones, about 94% found once. This specimen consisted of CD4+ or CD8+ T cells sorted from blood, obtained in a trial of the OX40 agonist ivuxolimab. These receptor sequences come from an adult with an advanced solid tumor such as melanoma, head and neck, liver or kidney cancer.

The rearrangement joins TRBV10-3 to TRBJ1-2; D uncertain. In germline, CDR1 is ENHRY, CDR2 SYGVKD. This CDR3 region has 15 residues. V gave up 0 bases and J gave up 5 bases, with 13 bases separating them. CDR3 nucleotides: TGTGCCATCAGTGAGTCGGGCTCAGGATCATATGGCTACACCTTC. Translated: CAISESGSGSYGYTF.

The chain joins TRBV7-8 to TRBJ2-7, with TRBD1 identical over 10 bases. Trimming cost V 5 bases and J 2 bases; bases outside gene matches: 6. Germline lookup yields CDR1 SGHVS and CDR2 FQNEAQ. CDR3 length: 15 amino acids. DNA for the CDR3: TGTGCCAGCAGCGTGTCCGGGACAGGGGCCTACGAGCAGTACTTC. Translating it yields CASSVSGTGAYEQYF. Filled out from reference TRBV7-8 and TRBJ2-7, the complete variable domain reads GAGVSQSPRYKVAKRGQDVALRCDPISGHVSLFWYQQALGQGPEFLTYFQNEAQLDKSGLPSDRFFAERPEGSVSTLKIQRTQQEDSAVYLCASSVSGTGAYEQYFGPGTRLTVT.

The rearrangement uses TRBV6-5 and TRBJ1-1, with D hard to call. The germline gives CDR1 MNHEY, CDR2 SVGAGI. The V end was cut by 2 bases, the J end by 5 bases, with 12 bases between. The CDR3 spans 14 residues. The CDR3 protein is CASSYDTPATEAFF. For the CDR3, the DNA is TGTGCCAGCAGTTACGACACCCCTGCTACTGAAGCTTTCTTT.

This clone has only one observation. V gene TRBV27 combines with J gene TRBJ2-2; D may match TRBD1 or TRBD2 (6 bases each). Trimming cost V 1 base and J 4 bases, with 10 bases left between them. The V gene's germline CDR1 is MNHEY and CDR2 SMNVEV (reference sequence). The CDR3 loop spans 15 amino acids. In nucleotides, the CDR3 is TGTGCCAGCAGTTTATGGGGGGCGGGCACCGGGGAGCTGTTTTTT. This gives the protein CASSLWGAGTGELFF.

V gene TRBV7-5 combines with J gene TRBJ2-5; TRBD1, the D gene given by the table, was not confirmed from the DNA. TRBV7-5 is deemed a pseudogene. This CDR3 is 12 amino acids long. As DNA, the CDR3 is TGTGCCAGAAGCCCGACTGACTGGGACAAGTACTTC. Its protein is CARSPTDWDKYF.

The CDR3, as DNA: TGTGCCAGCAGTCCCTACACCTCAACAGGGGCTGGCGGCTACACCTTC. Amino acids: CASSPYTSTGAGGYTF. V and J are TRBV27 and TRBJ1-2, with TRBD1 identical over 7 bases. The ends lost 5 bases at V and 8 bases at J; junction bases unmatched: 17. Germline lookup yields CDR1 MNHEY and CDR2 SMNVEV (reference sequence). The CDR3 has 16 amino acids.

The chain links TRBV9 to TRBJ2-2; D is unclear. V lost 0 bases to trimming and J lost 7 bases, with 4 bases between them. Germline V lookup: CDR1 SGDLS, CDR2 YYNGEE. The CDR3 spans 12 residues. The DNA of the CDR3 is TGTGCCAGCAGCGTAGGGGTCGGGGAGCTGTTTTTT. As protein: CASSVGVGELFF.

V is TRBV9 and J is TRBJ1-1, with 7 bases aligning to TRBD1. After removal of 0 bases from V and 6 bases from J, the junction contained 2 bases not matched to a gene. Germline CDR1 is SGDLS and CDR2 is YYNGEE. CDR3 size: 13 residues. CDR3 sequence: CASSVDRGPEAFF. As DNA, the CDR3 is TGTGCCAGCAGCGTAGACAGGGGACCTGAAGCTTTCTTT.

This chain joins TRBV11-2 and TRBJ2-7, with D perhaps being TRBD1 or TRBD2 (5 bases each). Germline assignment: CDR1 SGHAT and CDR2 FQNNGV. The CDR3 has 14 residues. The V end lost 1 base, the J end lost 4 bases, and 11 bases lay between the germline ends. The CDR3 sequence: CASSLGAEGYEQYF. The CDR3 DNA follows: TGTGCCAGCAGCTTAGGGGCCGAGGGGTACGAGCAGTACTTC.

The V and J genes are TRBV4-1 and TRBJ2-2, with D unresolved. The germline gives CDR1 MGHRA, CDR2 YSYEKL. Between the trimmed V and J ends, which lost 0 bases and 6 bases, there was a span of 8 bases. The CDR3 consists of 14 residues. CDR3: CASSQERPPGELFF. CDR3 in DNA: TGCGCCAGCAGCCAAGAACGTCCCCCCGGGGAGCTGTTTTTT.

The V and J genes are TRBV28 and TRBJ2-3; D unclear. Germline V gives CDR1 MDHEN, CDR2 SYDVKM. Trimming took off 6 bases at V and 5 bases at J, with 12 bases between the two ends. This CDR3 region has 13 residues. CDR3 bases: TGTGCCAGCAGCCTCTCTCAAAGAGATACGCAGTATTTT. It yields the protein CASSLSQRDTQYF.

The CDR3 spells CARTGQGERTDTQYF. The CDR3 bases are TGTGCCAGGACGGGACAGGGTGAACGCACAGATACGCAGTATTTT. The chain joins TRBV2 to TRBJ2-3; TRBD1 aligns across 9 bases. After removal of 9 bases from V and 1 base from J, the junction contained 8 bases not matched to a gene. Germline lookup yields CDR1 SNHLY and CDR2 FYNNEI. This CDR3 is built from 15 residues.